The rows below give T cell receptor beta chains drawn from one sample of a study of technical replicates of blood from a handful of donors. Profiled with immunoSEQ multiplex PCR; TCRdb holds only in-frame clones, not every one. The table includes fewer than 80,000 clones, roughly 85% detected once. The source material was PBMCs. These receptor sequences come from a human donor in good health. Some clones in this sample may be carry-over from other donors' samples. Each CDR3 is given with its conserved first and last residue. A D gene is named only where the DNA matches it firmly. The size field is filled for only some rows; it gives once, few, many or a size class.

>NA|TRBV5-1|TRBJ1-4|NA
CASSLSGLATNEKLFF
TGCGCCAGCAGCTTGTCAGGCCTCGCAACTAATGAAAAACTGTTTTTT
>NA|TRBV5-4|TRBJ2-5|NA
CASSRAGQKGQETQYF
TGTGCCAGCAGCCGGGCGGGACAGAAGGGGCAAGAGACCCAGTACTTC
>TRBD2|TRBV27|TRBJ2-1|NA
CASSFPGLAEAYNEQFF
TGTGCCAGCAGTTTCCCCGGACTAGCGGAGGCCTACAATGAGCAGTTCTTC
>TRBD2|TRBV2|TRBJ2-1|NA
CASSEAGLAGAEQFF
TGTGCCAGCAGTGAAGCGGGGCTAGCGGGAGCTGAGCAGTTCTTC
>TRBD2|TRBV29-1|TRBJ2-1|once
CSVDPAGGNEQFF
TGCAGCGTTGATCCAGCGGGAGGCAATGAGCAGTTCTTC
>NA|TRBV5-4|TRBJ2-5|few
CASSWELETQYF
TGTGCCAGCAGCTGGGAGTTAGAGACCCAGTACTTC
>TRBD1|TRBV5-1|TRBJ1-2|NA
CASSIGDRVLYGYTF
TGCGCCAGCAGCATAGGTGACAGGGTACTCTATGGCTACACCTTC
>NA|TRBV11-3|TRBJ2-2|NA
CASSLLTGSTGELFF
TGTGCCAGCAGCTTACTGACAGGTTCCACCGGGGAGCTGTTTTTT
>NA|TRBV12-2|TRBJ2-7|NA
CASRLNGLARTYEQYF
TGTGCAAGTCGCTTAAACGGGCTAGCGCGTACCTACGAGCAGTACTTC
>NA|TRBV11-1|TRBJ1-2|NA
CASSLEPTSYGYTF
TGTGCCAGCAGCTTAGAACCCACTAGCTATGGCTACACCTTC
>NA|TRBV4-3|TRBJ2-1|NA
CASSQGIGDFQSYNEQFF
TGCGCCAGCAGCCAGGGGATCGGGGACTTCCAATCCTACAATGAGCAGTTCTTC
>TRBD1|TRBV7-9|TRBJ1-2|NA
CASSSNNRGREYGYTF
TGTGCCAGCAGCTCGAACAACAGGGGGAGGGAATATGGCTACACCTTC
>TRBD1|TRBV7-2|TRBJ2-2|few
CASSLGGLGQVVGELFF
TGTGCCAGCAGCTTAGGGGGCCTTGGACAGGTGGTCGGGGAGCTGTTTTTT
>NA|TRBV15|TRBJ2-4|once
CATSKGGGLAKNIQYF
TGTGCCACCAGCAAAGGAGGGGGCCTAGCCAAAAACATTCAGTACTTC
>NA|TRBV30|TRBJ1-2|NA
CAWSVQGSYGYTF
TGTGCCTGGAGTGTACAAGGGAGTTATGGCTACACCTTC
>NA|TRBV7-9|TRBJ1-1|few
CASGSREYTEAFF
TGTGCCAGCGGGAGTCGTGAGTACACTGAAGCTTTCTTT
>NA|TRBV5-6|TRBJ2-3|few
CASSLYAGFTGTDTQYF
TGTGCCAGCAGCTTGTACGCCGGGTTCACTGGCACAGATACGCAGTATTTT
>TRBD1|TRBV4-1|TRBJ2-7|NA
CASSQVGTAYEQYF
TGCGCCAGCAGCCAAGTGGGGACAGCCTACGAGCAGTACTTC
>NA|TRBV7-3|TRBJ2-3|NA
CASSKMGGTDTQYF
TGTGCCAGCAGTAAAATGGGGGGAACAGATACGCAGTATTTT
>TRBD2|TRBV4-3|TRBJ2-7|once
CASRHEGRVSYEQYF
TGCGCCAGCAGACACGAGGGGAGGGTATCCTACGAGCAGTACTTC
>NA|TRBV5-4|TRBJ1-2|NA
CASSLGWAGGYTF
TGTGCCAGCAGCTTGGGTTGGGCGGGGGGCTACACCTTC
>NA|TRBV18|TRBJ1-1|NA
CASSPGRMNTEAFF
TGTGCCAGCTCACCAGGCAGAATGAACACTGAAGCTTTCTTT
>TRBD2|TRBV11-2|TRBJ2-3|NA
CASSFSGSYTDTQYF
TGTGCCAGCAGCTTCAGCGGGAGTTATACAGATACGCAGTATTTT
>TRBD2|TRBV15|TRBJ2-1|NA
CATSRGGTRNEQFF
TGTGCCACCAGCAGGGGGGGGACTCGCAATGAGCAGTTCTTC
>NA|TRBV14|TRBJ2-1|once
CASSQDRTWNEQFF
TGTGCCAGCAGCCAAGATAGGACTTGGAATGAGCAGTTCTTC
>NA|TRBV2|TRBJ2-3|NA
CASKYRANGDTQYF
TGTGCCAGCAAATATCGAGCGAACGGAGATACGCAGTATTTT
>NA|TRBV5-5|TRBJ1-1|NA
CASVTQGSFTEAFF
TGTGCCAGCGTAACTCAGGGGTCCTTCACTGAAGCTTTCTTT
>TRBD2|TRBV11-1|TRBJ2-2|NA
CASRAGISGTHTGELFF
TGTGCCAGCAGGGCTGGGATTAGCGGGACCCACACCGGGGAGCTGTTTTTT
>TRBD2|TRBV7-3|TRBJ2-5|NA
CASSLTGGAFGTQYF
TGTGCCAGCAGCCTCACCGGGGGGGCCTTTGGGACCCAGTACTTC
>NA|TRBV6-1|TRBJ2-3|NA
CASSEPSSNVGTQYF
TGTGCCAGCAGTGAACCTTCTAGCAACGTCGGGACGCAGTATTTT
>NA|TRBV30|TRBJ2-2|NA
CAWSSGGIGGELFF
TGTGCCTGGAGTTCTGGAGGAATTGGCGGGGAGCTGTTTTTT
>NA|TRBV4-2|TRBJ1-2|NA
CASSQDGQGLYGYTF
TGTGCCAGCAGCCAAGATGGGCAGGGGCTCTATGGCTACACCTTC
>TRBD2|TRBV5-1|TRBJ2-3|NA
CASSRGLVSDTQYF
TGCGCCAGCAGCAGGGGACTAGTATCAGATACGCAGTATTTT